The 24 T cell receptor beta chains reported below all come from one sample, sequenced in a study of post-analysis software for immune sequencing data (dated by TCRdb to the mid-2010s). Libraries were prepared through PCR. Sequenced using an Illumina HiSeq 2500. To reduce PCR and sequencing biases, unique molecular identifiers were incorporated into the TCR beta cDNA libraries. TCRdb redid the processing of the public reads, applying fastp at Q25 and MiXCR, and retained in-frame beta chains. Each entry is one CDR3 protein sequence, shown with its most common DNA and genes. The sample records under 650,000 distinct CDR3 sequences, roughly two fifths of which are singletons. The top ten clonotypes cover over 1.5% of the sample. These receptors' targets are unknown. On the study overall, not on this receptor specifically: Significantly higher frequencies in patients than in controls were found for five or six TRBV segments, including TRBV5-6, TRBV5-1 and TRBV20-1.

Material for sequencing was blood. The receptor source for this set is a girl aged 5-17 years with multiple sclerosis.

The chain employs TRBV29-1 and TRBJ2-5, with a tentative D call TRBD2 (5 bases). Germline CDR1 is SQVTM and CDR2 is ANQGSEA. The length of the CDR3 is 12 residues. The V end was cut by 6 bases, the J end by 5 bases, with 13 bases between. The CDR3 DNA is TGCAGCGTGGACTCCCTTGGGGAGACCCAGTACTTC. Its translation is CSVDSLGETQYF.

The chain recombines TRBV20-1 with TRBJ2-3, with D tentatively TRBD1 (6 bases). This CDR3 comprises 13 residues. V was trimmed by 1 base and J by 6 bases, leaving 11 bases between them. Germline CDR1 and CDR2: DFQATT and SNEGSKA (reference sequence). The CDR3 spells CSARVLRGDTQYF. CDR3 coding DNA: TGCAGTGCTAGAGTCCTGAGGGGGGATACGCAGTATTTT.

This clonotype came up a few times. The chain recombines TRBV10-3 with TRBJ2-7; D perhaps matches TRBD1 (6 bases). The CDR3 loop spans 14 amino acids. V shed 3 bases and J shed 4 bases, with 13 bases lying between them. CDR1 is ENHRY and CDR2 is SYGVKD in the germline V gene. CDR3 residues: CAISDNRVEYEQYF. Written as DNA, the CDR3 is TGTGCCATCAGTGATAACAGGGTCGAATACGAGCAGTACTTC.

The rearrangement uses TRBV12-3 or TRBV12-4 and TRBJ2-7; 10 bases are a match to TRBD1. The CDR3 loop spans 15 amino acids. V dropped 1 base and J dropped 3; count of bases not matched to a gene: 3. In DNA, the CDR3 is TGTGCCAGCAGTTTAGAGACAGGGGGCCTCTACGAGCAGTACTTC. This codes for CASSLETGGLYEQYF.

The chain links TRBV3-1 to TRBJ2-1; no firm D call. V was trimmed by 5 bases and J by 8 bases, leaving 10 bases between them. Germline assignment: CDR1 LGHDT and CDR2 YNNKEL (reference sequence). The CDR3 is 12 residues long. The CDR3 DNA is TGTGCCAGCAGCGGGATTCTGGATGAGCAGTTCTTC. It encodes CASSGILDEQFF.

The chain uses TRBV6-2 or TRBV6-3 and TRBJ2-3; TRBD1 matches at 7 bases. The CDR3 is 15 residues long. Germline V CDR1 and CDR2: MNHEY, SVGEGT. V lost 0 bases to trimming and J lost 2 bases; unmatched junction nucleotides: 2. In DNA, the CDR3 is TGTGCCAGCAGTTACTCGACAGGGTTCACAGATACGCAGTATTTT. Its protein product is CASSYSTGFTDTQYF.

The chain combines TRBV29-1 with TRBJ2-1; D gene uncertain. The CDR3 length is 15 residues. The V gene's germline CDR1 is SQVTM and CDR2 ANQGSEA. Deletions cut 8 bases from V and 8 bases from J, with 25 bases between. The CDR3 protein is CSSPGWSAARDEQFF. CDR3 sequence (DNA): TGCAGCTCGCCCGGGTGGAGCGCCGCCCGGGATGAGCAGTTCTTC.

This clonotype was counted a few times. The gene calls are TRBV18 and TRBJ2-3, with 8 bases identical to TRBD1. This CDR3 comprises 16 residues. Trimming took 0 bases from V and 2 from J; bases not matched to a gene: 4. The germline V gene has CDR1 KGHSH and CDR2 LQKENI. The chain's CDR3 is CASSPPGTGYTDTQYF. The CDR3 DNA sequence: TGTGCCAGCTCACCACCTGGGACAGGCTACACAGATACGCAGTATTTT.

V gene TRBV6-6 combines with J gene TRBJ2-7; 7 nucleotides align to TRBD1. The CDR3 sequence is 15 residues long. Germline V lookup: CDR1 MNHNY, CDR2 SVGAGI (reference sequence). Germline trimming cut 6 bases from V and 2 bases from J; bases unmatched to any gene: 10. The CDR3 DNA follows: TGTGCCAGCAGCCAAGGGGGCGCAGGAACCTACGAGCAGTACTTC. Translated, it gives CASSQGGAGTYEQYF.

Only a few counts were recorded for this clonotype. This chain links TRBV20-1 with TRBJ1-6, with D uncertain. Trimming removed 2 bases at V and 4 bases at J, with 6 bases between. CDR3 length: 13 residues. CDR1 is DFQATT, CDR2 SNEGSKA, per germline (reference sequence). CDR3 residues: CSARYSYNSPLHF. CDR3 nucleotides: TGCAGTGCTAGATACTCGTATAATTCACCCCTCCACTTT.

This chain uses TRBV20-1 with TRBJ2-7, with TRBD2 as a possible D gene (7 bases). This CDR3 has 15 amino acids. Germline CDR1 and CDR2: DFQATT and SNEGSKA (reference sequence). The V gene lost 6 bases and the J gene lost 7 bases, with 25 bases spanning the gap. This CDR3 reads CSATTGGGYTREQYF. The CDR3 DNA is TGCAGTGCCACCACGGGGGGCGGATATACGAGGGAGCAGTACTTC.

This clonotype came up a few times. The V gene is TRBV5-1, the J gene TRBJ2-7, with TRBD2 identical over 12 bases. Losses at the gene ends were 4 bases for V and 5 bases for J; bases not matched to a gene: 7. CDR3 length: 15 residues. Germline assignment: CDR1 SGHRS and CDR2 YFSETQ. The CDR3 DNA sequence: TGCGCCAGCAGCCCAAGACTAGCGGGAGTCCACGAGCAGTACTTC. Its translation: CASSPRLAGVHEQYF.

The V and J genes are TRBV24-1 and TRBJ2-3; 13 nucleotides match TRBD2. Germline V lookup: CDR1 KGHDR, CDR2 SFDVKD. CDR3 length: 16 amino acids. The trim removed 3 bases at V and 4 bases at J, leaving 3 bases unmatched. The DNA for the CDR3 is TGTGCCACCAGTGATGAACTAGCGGGAGGGGCAGATACGCAGTATTTT. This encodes CATSDELAGGADTQYF.

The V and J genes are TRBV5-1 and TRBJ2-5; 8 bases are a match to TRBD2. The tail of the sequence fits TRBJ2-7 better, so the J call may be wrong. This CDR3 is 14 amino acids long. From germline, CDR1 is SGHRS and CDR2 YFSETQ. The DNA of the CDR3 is TGCGCCAGCAGCTCAAGCGGGAGTCCCAACGAGCAGTACTTC. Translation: CASSSSGSPNEQYF.

CDR3 amino acids: CASSLREGGRSETQYF. DNA for the CDR3: TGTGCCAGCAGTTTGCGGGAAGGGGGCAGGTCGGAGACCCAGTACTTC. The rearrangement joins TRBV12-3 or TRBV12-4 to TRBJ2-5; perhaps TRBD1 as D (7 bases). V dropped 3 bases and J dropped 5 bases, with 19 bases sitting between them. The CDR3 length is 16 residues.

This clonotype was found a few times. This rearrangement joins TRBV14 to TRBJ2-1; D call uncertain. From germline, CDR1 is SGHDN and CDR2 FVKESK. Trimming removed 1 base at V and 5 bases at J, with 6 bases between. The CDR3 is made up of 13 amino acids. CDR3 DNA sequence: TGTGCCAGCAGCCAAGTGTGGGACAATGAGCAGTTCTTC. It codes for CASSQVWDNEQFF.

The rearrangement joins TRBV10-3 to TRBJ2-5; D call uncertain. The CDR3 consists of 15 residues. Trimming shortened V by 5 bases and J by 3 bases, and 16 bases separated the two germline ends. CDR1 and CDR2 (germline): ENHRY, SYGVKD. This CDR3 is CAISPGPSREETQYF. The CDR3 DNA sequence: TGTGCCATCAGTCCCGGGCCGAGTCGGGAAGAGACCCAGTACTTC.

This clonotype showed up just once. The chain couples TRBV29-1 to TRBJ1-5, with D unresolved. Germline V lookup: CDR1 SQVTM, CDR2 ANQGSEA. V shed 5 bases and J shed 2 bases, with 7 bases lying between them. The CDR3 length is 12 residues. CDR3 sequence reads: CSVLDGNQPQHF. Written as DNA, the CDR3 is TGCAGCGTTTTGGACGGCAATCAGCCCCAGCATTTT.

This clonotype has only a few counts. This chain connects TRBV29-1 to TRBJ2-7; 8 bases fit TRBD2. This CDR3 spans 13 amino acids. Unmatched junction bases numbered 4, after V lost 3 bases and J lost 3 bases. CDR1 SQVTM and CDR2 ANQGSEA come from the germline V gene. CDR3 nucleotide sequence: TGCAGCGTTGACGGGGGGGGTAGCTACGAGCAGTACTTC. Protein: CSVDGGGSYEQYF.

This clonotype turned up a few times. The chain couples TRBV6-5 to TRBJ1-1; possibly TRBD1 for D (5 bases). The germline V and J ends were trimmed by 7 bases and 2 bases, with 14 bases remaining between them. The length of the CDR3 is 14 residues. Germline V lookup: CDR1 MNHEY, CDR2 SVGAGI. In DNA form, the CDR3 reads TGTGCCAGCATGGGGGGTGTAATAAACACTGAAGCTTTCTTT. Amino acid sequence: CASMGGVINTEAFF.

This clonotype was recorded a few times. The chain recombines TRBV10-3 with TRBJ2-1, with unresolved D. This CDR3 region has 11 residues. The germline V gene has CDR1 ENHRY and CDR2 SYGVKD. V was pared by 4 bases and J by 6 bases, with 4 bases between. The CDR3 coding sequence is TGTGCCATCAGTGGTAGCAATGAGCAGTTCTTC. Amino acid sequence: CAISGSNEQFF.

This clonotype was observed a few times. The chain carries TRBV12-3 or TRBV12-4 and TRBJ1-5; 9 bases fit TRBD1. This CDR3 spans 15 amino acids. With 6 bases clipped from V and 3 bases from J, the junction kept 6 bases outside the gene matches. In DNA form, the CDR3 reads TGTGCCAGCAGCGAGACAGGGGGGAACAATCAGCCCCAGCATTTT. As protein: CASSETGGNNQPQHF.

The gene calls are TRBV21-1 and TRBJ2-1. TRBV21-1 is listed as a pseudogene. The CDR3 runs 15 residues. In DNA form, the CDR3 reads TGTGCCAGCAGCAAAACGGGAGGCTTCTACAATGAGCAGTTCTTC. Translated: CASSKTGGFYNEQFF.

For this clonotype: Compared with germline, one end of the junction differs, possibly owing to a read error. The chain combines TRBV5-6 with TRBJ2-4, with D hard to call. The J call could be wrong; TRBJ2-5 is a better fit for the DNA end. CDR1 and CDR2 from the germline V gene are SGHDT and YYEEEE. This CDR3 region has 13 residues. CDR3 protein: CATSPVQQGTQYF. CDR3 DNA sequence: TGTGCCACCTCCCCTGTCCAGCAAGGGACCCAGTACTTC.